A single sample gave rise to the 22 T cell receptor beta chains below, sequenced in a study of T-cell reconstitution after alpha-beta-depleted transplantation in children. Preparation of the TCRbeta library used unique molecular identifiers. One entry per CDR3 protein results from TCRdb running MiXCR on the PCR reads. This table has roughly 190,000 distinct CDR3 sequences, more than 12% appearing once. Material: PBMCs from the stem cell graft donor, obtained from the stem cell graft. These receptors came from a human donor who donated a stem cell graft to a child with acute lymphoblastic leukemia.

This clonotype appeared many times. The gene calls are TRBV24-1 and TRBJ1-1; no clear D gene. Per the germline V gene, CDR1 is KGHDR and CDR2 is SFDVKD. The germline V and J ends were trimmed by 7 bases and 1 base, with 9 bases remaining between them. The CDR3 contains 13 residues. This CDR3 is CATRKKGNTEAFF. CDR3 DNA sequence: TGTGCCACCAGGAAGAAGGGGAACACTGAAGCTTTCTTT.

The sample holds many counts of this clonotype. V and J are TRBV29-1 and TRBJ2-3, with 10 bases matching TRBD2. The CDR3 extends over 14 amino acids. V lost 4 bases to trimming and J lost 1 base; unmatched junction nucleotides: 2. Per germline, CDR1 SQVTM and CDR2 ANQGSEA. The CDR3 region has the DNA TGCAGCGTTGGTGGGACTAGCGGCACAGATACGCAGTATTTT. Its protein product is CSVGGTSGTDTQYF.

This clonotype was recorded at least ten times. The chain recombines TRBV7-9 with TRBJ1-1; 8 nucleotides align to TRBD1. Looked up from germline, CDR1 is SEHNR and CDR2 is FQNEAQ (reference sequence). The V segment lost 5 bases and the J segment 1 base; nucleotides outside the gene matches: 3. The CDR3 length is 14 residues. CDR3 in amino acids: CASSTGTGNTEAFF. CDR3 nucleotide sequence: TGTGCCAGCAGCACCGGGACAGGGAACACTGAAGCTTTCTTT.

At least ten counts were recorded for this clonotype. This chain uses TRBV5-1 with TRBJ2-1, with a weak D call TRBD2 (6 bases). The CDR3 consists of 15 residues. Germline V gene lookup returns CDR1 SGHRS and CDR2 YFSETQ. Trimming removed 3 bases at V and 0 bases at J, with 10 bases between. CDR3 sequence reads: CASSWDSSSYNEQFF. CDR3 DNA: TGCGCCAGCAGCTGGGACTCGAGCTCCTACAATGAGCAGTTCTTC.

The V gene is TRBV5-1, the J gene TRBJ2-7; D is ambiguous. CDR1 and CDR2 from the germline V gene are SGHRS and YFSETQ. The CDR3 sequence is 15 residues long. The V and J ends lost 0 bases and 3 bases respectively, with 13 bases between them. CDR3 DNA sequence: TGCGCCAGCAGCTTGGAGGCAGGTGCCCTCTACGAGCAGTACTTC. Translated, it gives CASSLEAGALYEQYF.

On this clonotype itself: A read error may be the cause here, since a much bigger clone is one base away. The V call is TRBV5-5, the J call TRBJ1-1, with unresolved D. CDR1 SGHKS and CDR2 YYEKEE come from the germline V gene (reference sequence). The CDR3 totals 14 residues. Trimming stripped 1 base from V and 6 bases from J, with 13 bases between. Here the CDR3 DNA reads TGTGCCAGCAGCTTGACACGGGGATTTCCTGAAGCTTTCTTT. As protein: CASSLTRGFPEAFF.

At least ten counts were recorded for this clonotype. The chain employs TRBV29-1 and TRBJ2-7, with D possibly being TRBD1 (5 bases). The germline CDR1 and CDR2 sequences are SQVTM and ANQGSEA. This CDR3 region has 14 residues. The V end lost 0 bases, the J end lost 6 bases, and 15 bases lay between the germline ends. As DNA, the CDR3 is TGCAGCGTTGAAGAACAGGCCTCCTCCATCGAGCAGTACTTC. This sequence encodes CSVEEQASSIEQYF.

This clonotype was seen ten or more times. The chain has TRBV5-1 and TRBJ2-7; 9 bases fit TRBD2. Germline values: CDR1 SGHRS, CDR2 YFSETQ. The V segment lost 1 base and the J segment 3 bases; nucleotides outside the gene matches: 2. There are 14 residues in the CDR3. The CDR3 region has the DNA TGCGCCAGCAGCTTGAATAGCGGGGGCTACGAGCAGTACTTC. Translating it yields CASSLNSGGYEQYF.

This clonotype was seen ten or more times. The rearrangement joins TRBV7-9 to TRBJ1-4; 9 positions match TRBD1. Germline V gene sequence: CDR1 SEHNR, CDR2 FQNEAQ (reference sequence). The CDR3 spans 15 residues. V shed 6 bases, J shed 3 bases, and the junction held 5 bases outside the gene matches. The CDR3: CASRQQGASNEKLFF. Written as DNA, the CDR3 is TGTGCCAGCAGGCAACAGGGGGCATCTAATGAAAAACTGTTTTTT.

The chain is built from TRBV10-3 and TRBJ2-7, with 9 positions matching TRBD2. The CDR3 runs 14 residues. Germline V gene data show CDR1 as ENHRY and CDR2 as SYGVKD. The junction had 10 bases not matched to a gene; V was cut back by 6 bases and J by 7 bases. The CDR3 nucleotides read TGTGCCATCAGCGTCGCAGCGGGAGGTTGGGAGCAGTACTTC. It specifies CAISVAAGGWEQYF.

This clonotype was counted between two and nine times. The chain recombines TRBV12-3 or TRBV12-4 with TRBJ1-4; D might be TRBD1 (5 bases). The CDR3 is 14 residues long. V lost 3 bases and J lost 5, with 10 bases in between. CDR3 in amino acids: CASSFHGTNEKLFF. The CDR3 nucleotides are TGTGCCAGCAGTTTCCACGGGACCAATGAAAAACTGTTTTTT.

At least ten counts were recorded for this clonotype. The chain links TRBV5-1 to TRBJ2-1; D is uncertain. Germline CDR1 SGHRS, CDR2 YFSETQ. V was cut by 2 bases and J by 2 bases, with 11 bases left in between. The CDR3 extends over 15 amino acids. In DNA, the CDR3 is TGCGCCAGCAGCTTTACCGGGCAGACCTACAATGAGCAGTTCTTC. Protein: CASSFTGQTYNEQFF.

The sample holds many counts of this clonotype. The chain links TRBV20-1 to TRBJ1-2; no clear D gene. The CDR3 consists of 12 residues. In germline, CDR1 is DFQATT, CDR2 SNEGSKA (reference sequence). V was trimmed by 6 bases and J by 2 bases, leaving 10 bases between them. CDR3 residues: CSATTANYGYTF. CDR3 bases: TGCAGTGCAACGACGGCCAACTATGGCTACACCTTC.

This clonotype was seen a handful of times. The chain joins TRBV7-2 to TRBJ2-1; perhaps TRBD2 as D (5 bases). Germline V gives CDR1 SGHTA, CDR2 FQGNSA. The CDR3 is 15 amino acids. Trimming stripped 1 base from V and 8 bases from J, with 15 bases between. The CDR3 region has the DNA TGTGCCAGCAGCTTAGATTATACTAGTAGCTATGAGCAGTTCTTC. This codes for CASSLDYTSSYEQFF.

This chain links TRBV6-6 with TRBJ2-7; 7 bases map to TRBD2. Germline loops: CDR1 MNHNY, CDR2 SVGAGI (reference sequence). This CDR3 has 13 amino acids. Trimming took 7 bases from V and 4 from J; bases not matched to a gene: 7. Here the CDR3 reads CASTEGGIYEQYF. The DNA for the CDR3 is TGTGCCAGCACCGAGGGAGGGATATACGAGCAGTACTTC.

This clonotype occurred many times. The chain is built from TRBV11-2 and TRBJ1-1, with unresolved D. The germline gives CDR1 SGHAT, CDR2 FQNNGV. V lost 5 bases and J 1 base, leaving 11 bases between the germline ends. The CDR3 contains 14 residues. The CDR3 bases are TGTGCCAGCAGCCGTCCTCCGGGGAACACTGAAGCTTTCTTT. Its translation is CASSRPPGNTEAFF. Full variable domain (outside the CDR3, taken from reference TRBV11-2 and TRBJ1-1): EAGVAQSPRYKIIEKRQSVAFWCNPISGHATLYWYQQILGQGPKLLIQFQNNGVVDDSQLPKDRFSAERLKGVDSTLKIQPAKLEDSAVYLCASSRPPGNTEAFFGQGTRLTVV.

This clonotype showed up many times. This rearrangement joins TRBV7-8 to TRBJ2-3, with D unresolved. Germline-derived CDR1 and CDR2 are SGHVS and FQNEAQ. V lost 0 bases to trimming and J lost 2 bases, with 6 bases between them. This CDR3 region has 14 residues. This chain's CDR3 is CASSLADHTDTQYF. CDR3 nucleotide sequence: TGTGCCAGCAGCTTAGCCGACCACACAGATACGCAGTATTTT.

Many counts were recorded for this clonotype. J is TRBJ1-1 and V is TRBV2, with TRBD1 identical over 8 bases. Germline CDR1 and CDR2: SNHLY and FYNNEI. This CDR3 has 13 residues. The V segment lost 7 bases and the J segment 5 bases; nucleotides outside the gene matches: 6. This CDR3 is CASTRTGRTEAFF. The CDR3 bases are TGTGCCAGCACCCGGACAGGGCGAACTGAAGCTTTCTTT. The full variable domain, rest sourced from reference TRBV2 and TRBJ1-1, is EPEVTQTPSHQVTQMGQEVILRCVPISNHLYFYWYRQILGQKVEFLVSFYNNEISEKSEIFDDQFSVERPDGSNFTLKIRSTKLEDSAMYFCASTRTGRTEAFFGQGTRLTVV.

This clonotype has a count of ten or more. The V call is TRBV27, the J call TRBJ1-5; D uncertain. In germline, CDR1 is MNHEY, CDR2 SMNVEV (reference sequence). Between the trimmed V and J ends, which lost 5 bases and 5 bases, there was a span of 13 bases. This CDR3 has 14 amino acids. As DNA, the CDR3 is TGTGCCAGCAGTCCCACGAGTGGCGATCAGCCCCAGCATTTT. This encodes CASSPTSGDQPQHF.

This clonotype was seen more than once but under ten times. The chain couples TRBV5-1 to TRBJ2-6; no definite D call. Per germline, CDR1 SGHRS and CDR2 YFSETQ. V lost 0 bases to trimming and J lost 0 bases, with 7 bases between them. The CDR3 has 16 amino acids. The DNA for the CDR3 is TGCGCCAGCAGCTTGGCTGGTAGCTCTGGGGCCAACGTCCTGACTTTC. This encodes CASSLAGSSGANVLTF. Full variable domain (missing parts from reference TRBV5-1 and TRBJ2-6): KAGVTQTPRYLIKTRGQQVTLSCSPISGHRSVSWYQQTPGQGLQFLFEYFSETQRNKGNFPGRFSGRQFSNSRSEMNVSTLELGDSALYLCASSLAGSSGANVLTFGAGSRLTVL.

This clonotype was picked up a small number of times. Here the CDR3 reads CASSYLPGLADTDTQYF. CDR3 nucleotide sequence: TGCGCCAGCAGCTACCTTCCGGGACTAGCGGACACAGATACGCAGTATTTT. This chain connects TRBV5-1 to TRBJ2-3; the match to TRBD2 covers 11 bases. The CDR3 loop spans 17 amino acids. Germline assignment: CDR1 SGHRS and CDR2 YFSETQ. Trimming cost V 3 bases and J 2 bases; bases outside gene matches: 8.

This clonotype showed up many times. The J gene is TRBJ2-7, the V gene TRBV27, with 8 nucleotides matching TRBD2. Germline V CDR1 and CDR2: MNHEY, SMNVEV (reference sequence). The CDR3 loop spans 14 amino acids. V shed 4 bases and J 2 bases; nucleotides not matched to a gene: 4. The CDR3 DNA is TGTGCCAGCAGTTCACTAGCGGACCCCTACGAGCAGTACTTC. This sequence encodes CASSSLADPYEQYF.